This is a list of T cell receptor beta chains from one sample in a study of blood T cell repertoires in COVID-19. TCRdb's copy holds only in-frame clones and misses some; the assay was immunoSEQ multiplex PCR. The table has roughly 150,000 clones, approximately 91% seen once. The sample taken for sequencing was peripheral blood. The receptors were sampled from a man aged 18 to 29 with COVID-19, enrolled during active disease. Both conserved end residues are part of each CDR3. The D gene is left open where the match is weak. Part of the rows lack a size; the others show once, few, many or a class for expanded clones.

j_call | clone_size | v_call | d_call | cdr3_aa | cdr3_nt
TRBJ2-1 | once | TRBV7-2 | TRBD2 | CATSPTSGYNEQFF | TGTGCCACCTCCCCGACTAGCGGCTACAATGAGCAGTTCTTC
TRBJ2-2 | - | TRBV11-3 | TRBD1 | CASSPRQGRSGELFF | TGTGCCAGCAGCCCCCGACAGGGACGGTCCGGGGAGCTGTTTTTT
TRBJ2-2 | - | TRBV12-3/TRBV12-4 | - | CASQGYGGELFF | TGTGCCAGCCAGGGGTACGGCGGGGAGCTGTTTTTT
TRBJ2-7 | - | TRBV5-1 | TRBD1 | CASSLRQGPYEQYF | TGCGCCAGCAGCTTAAGACAGGGTCCGTACGAGCAGTACTTC
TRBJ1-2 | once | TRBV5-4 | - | CASSLGGVTNYGYTF | TGTGCCAGCAGCTTAGGAGGGGTCACTAACTATGGCTACACCTTC
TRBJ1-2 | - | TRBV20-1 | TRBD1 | CSASARGLEYGYTF | TGCAGTGCTAGTGCCAGGGGGCTCGAGTATGGCTACACCTTC
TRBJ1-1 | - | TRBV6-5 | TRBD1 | CATSRGRTEAFF | TGTGCCACGTCCAGGGGGCGCACTGAAGCTTTCTTT
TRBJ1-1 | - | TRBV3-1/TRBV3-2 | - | CASSQAAEAFF | TGTGCCAGCAGCCAAGCTGCTGAAGCTTTCTTT
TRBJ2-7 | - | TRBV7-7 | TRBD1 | CASSLGQGETYEQYF | TGTGCTAGCAGCTTAGGGCAGGGGGAAACCTACGAGCAGTACTTC
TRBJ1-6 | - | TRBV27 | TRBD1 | CASSLHSTGDYSPLHF | TGTGCCAGCAGTTTACACTCGACAGGGGATTATTCACCCCTCCACTTT
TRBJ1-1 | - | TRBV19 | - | CASSIVGGRTEAFF | TGTGCCAGTAGTATAGTGGGGGGACGGACTGAAGCTTTCTTT
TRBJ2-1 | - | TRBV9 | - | CASSVGDNEQFF | TGTGCCAGCAGCGTAGGAGACAATGAGCAGTTCTTC
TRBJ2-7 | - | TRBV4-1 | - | CASSHPRAGTYEQYF | TGCGCCAGCAGCCACCCAAGGGCGGGCACCTACGAGCAGTACTTC
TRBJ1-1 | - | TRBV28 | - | CASRGGPVNTEAFF | TGTGCCAGCAGGGGAGGACCAGTGAACACTGAAGCTTTCTTT
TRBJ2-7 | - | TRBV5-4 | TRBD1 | CASSADRMAYEQYF | TGTGCCAGCAGCGCGGACAGGATGGCCTACGAGCAGTACTTC
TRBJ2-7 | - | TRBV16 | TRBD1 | CASSQSGQGRNEQYF | TGTGCCAGCAGCCAATCGGGACAGGGAAGAAACGAGCAGTACTTC
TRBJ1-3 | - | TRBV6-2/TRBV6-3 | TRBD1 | CASSYLGQAVSSGNTIYF | TGTGCCAGCAGTTACCTCGGACAGGCTGTAAGCTCTGGAAACACCATATATTTT
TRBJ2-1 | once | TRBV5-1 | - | CASSRRGTSGEQFF | TGCGCCAGCAGCCGGAGAGGTACCTCGGGGGAGCAGTTCTTC
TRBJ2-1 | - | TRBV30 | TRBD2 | CAWSKSPSGEQFF | TGTGCCTGGAGTAAAAGTCCTAGCGGCGAGCAGTTCTTC
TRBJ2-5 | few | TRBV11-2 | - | CASSLGVGKEETQYF | TGTGCCAGCAGCTTAGGGGTAGGCAAGGAGGAGACCCAGTACTTC
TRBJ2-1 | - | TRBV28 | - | CASSPGLGNNEQFF | TGTGCCAGCAGTCCCGGACTCGGGAACAATGAGCAGTTCTTC
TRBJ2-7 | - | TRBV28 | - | CASSSPRHSYEQYF | TGTGCCAGCAGTTCCCCGCGGCATTCCTACGAGCAGTACTTC